Listed below are T cell receptor beta chains from one sample, sequenced in a study of cytomegalovirus exposure and HLA in healthy donors. This table comes from immunoSEQ multiplex PCR, and its TCRdb copy is limited to in-frame clones, with some not included. The sample holds under 150,000 clones, roughly four fifths seen once. Material: PBMCs. The receptors shown here come from a male donor in good health and CMV-seronegative. The CDR3 runs from the conserved cysteine through the conserved F or W. D genes are given only for firm matches. Clone size, where shown, is once, few, many, or a class for clones that have expanded.

clone_size	d_call	v_call	j_call	cdr3_aa	cdr3_nt
.	.	TRBV7-9	TRBJ2-1	CASSLDLMTGDKGYEQFF	TGTGCCAGCAGCTTAGACCTAATGACAGGCGATAAAGGATATGAGCAGTTCTTC
few	.	TRBV21-1	TRBJ2-5	CASSPNGTFFGLAGQETQYF	TGTGCCAGCAGCCCCAATGGTACTTTTTTCGGACTAGCGGGACAAGAGACCCAGTACTTC
.	.	TRBV6-5	TRBJ2-7	CASSQGRNYEQYF	TGTGCCAGCAGTCAGGGCCGGAACTACGAGCAGTACTTC
.	.	TRBV5-1	TRBJ1-2	CASSPGGYREIYGYTF	TGCGCCAGCAGCCCTGGTGGGTACAGGGAGATCTATGGCTACACCTTC
.	TRBD2	TRBV5-1	TRBJ2-2	CASSFAGTSGGDLTGELFF	TGCGCCAGCAGCTTCGCCGGGACTAGCGGGGGGGACCTCACCGGGGAGCTGTTTTTT
.	TRBD2	TRBV18	TRBJ2-7	CASSPSAGVSHEQYF	TGTGCCAGCTCACCATCGGCGGGAGTGAGCCACGAGCAGTACTTC
.	TRBD1	TRBV4-2	TRBJ2-1	CASSQEQGAGYYNEQFF	TGTGCCAGCAGCCAAGAGCAGGGGGCAGGATATTACAATGAGCAGTTCTTC
.	.	TRBV9	TRBJ2-2	CASSVGQGLIGELFF	TGTGCCAGCAGCGTAGGGCAGGGCTTGATCGGGGAGCTGTTTTTT
.	.	TRBV6-4	TRBJ1-5	CAPNRGLGNQPQHF	TGTGCCCCCAATAGGGGGTTGGGCAATCAGCCCCAGCATTTT
.	.	TRBV6-1	TRBJ2-1	CASSTLWLQGNEQFF	TGTGCCAGCAGTACCCTTTGGCTCCAGGGCAATGAGCAGTTCTTC
.	.	TRBV6-1	TRBJ1-6	CASSYVSGSPLHF	TGTGCCAGCAGCTACGTCAGCGGATCACCCCTCCACTTT
.	TRBD2	TRBV6-5	TRBJ2-3	CASSYGGRNRGTQYF	TGTGCCAGCAGTTACGGCGGGAGGAATAGGGGTACGCAGTATTTT
.	TRBD2	TRBV7-3	TRBJ2-1	CASSLVQTGGNEQFF	TGTGCCAGTTCTTTGGTCCAGACGGGGGGCAATGAGCAGTTCTTC
.	.	TRBV15	TRBJ2-7	CATSLRENPYEQYF	TGTGCCACCAGCCTTAGGGAGAACCCCTACGAGCAGTACTTC
.	TRBD1	TRBV10-2	TRBJ2-7	CASSETDRRTYEQYF	TGCGCCAGCAGTGAGACGGACAGGCGCACCTACGAGCAGTACTTC
.	TRBD2	TRBV6-1	TRBJ2-3	CASSEEARGVGDTQYF	TGTGCCAGCAGTGAAGAAGCCCGGGGGGTGGGAGATACGCAGTATTTT
.	TRBD1	TRBV7-2	TRBJ2-5	CASSFGTGVETQYF	TGTGCCAGCAGCTTTGGTACAGGGGTAGAGACCCAGTACTTC
few	.	TRBV2	TRBJ1-4	CASRGQYNEKLFF	TGTGCCAGCAGAGGACAGTATAATGAAAAACTGTTTTTT
.	.	TRBV4-3	TRBJ1-1	CASSQDLHGWRTEAFF	TGCGCCAGCAGCCAAGATTTGCACGGTTGGCGGACTGAAGCTTTCTTT
.	.	TRBV19	TRBJ1-1	CASSIRWGLNTEAFF	TGTGCCAGTAGTATACGGTGGGGCTTGAACACTGAAGCTTTCTTT
few	TRBD1	TRBV28	TRBJ2-7	CARGPYSGYEQYF	TGTGCGAGGGGGCCGTACTCAGGCTACGAGCAGTACTTC
few	.	TRBV11-2	TRBJ2-1	CASSLAVREQFF	TGTGCCAGCAGCTTGGCGGTCAGAGAGCAGTTCTTC
.	.	TRBV30	TRBJ2-1	CACLVSYNEQFF	TGTGCCTGCTTAGTATCTTACAATGAGCAGTTCTTC
.	.	TRBV5-1	TRBJ2-7	CASSLGVGSYEQYF	TGCGCCAGCAGTTTAGGGGTGGGATCCTACGAGCAGTACTTC
.	TRBD1	TRBV9	TRBJ1-5	CASSRDSQVLNQPQHF	TGTGCCAGCAGCCGGGACAGCCAGGTACTCAATCAGCCCCAGCATTTT
.	.	TRBV19	TRBJ2-1	CASISGDYNEQFF	TGTGCCAGTATTAGCGGAGACTACAATGAGCAGTTCTTC
.	TRBD1	TRBV13	TRBJ2-5	CASSLTGGETQYF	TGTGCCAGCAGCTTGACAGGGGGCGAGACCCAGTACTTC
medium-sized	.	TRBV7-9	TRBJ2-3	CASSPWAVTDTQYF	TGTGCCAGCAGCCCCTGGGCAGTCACAGATACGCAGTATTTT
once	.	TRBV7-9	TRBJ2-1	CASNGLNDNEQFF	TGTGCCAGCAACGGACTGAACGACAATGAGCAGTTCTTC
.	.	TRBV28	TRBJ1-4	CASSSQLNEKLFF	TGTGCCAGCAGTTCACAGTTGAATGAAAAACTGTTTTTT
.	.	TRBV9	TRBJ2-1	CASSVGGQGNEQFF	TGTGCCAGCAGCGTAGGAGGTCAAGGCAATGAGCAGTTCTTC
.	TRBD1	TRBV13	TRBJ2-1	CASSSDGTGGSNEQFF	TGTGCCAGCAGCTCAGACGGGACAGGGGGGTCGAATGAGCAGTTCTTC
.	TRBD1	TRBV18	TRBJ2-3	CASSPRTGPDTQYF	TGTGCCAGCTCACCCAGGACAGGGCCAGATACGCAGTATTTT
.	TRBD1	TRBV10-3	TRBJ2-7	CAIGQGDPYEQYF	TGTGCCATCGGACAGGGAGACCCCTACGAGCAGTACTTC
once	TRBD1	TRBV7-2	TRBJ2-7	CASKDRGMYEQYF	TGTGCCAGCAAAGACAGGGGGATGTACGAGCAGTACTTC
once	.	TRBV5-1	TRBJ2-7	CASSLAASSYEQYF	TGCGCCAGCAGCTTGGCCGCGAGTTCCTACGAGCAGTACTTC
.	TRBD2	TRBV11-3	TRBJ2-1	CASSHRGAGRNEQFF	TGTGCCAGCAGCCATAGAGGCGCCGGGAGGAATGAGCAGTTCTTC
.	TRBD1	TRBV28	TRBJ2-5	CASSTRQGETQYF	TGTGCCAGCAGTACAAGACAGGGAGAGACCCAGTACTTC
once	.	TRBV10-3	TRBJ2-7	CAIRGSGSYYEQYF	TGTGCCATCAGGGGATCAGGGTCCTACTACGAGCAGTACTTC
.	.	TRBV9	TRBJ2-3	CASSVAPSGGDTQYF	TGTGCCAGCAGCGTAGCTCCCAGCGGAGGAGATACGCAGTATTTT
.	.	TRBV7-9	TRBJ2-7	CASSSSHYEQYF	TGTGCCAGCAGCTCTAGCCACTACGAGCAGTACTTC
.	.	TRBV11-3	TRBJ2-2	CASSGRDTGELFF	TGTGCCAGCAGCGGTCGCGACACCGGGGAGCTGTTTTTT
.	TRBD2	TRBV2	TRBJ2-1	CASSPGLAGEQFF	TGTGCCAGCAGTCCAGGACTAGCGGGAGAGCAGTTCTTC
.	.	TRBV2	TRBJ2-5	CASSTLAGETQYF	TGTGCCAGCAGTACTCTCGCTGGAGAGACCCAGTACTTC
once	TRBD1	TRBV6-6	TRBJ1-1	CASRNGTGGVGDQAFF	TGTGCCAGCAGGAACGGGACAGGTGGTGTTGGGGACCAAGCTTTCTTT
once	.	TRBV19	TRBJ2-3	CASSTKQGGTDTQYF	TGTGCCAGTAGTACAAAACAGGGTGGCACAGATACGCAGTATTTT
.	TRBD1	TRBV13	TRBJ2-7	CASSWRQGANEQYF	TGTGCCAGCAGCTGGCGACAGGGGGCAAACGAGCAGTACTTC
few	TRBD2	TRBV4-3	TRBJ2-3	CASSLLAGGTDTQYF	TGCGCCAGCAGTCTCCTAGCGGGAGGGACGGATACGCAGTATTTT
few	TRBD1	TRBV6-1	TRBJ1-2	CASSLGQNYGYTF	TGTGCCAGCAGTTTGGGACAGAACTATGGCTACACCTTC
.	.	TRBV30	TRBJ2-6	CAWGGRGSVAGANVLTF	TGTGCCTGGGGGGGGAGGGGGAGCGTGGCTGGGGCCAACGTCCTGACTTTC
.	TRBD1	TRBV29-1	TRBJ2-1	CSVEGWTGGSDEQFF	TGCAGCGTTGAAGGTTGGACAGGGGGCTCCGATGAGCAGTTCTTC
.	TRBD1	TRBV10-3	TRBJ2-7	CAISWGQGVLEQYF	TGTGCCATCAGTTGGGGACAGGGGGTTCTCGAGCAGTACTTC
.	.	TRBV4-1	TRBJ2-7	CASSQEGRNEQYF	TGCGCCAGCAGCCAGGAAGGGAGGAACGAGCAGTACTTC
.	TRBD2	TRBV5-1	TRBJ2-3	CASSLYPSGTSTDTQYF	TGCGCCAGCAGCTTGTATCCTAGCGGGACTAGCACAGATACGCAGTATTTT
.	.	TRBV29-1	TRBJ1-1	CSVEVGGYTEAFF	TGCAGCGTTGAAGTGGGGGGGTACACTGAAGCTTTCTTT